This entry is about one T cell receptor beta chain. Its antigen target is currently unknown. No much larger clone exists at a distance of one base, and base qualities are not known. The immunoSEQ Assay, a bias-controlled multiplex PCR, was used to amplify TCRbeta CDR3 regions from genomic DNA. For the original study's pipeline: Within the assay, amplification of reference gene primers was used to estimate how many nucleated cells each sample contained. Sequence reads were collapsed and filtered to measure the absolute abundance of every unique TCRbeta CDR3 rearrangement. For each sample, productive Simpson clonality was calculated as the square root of Simpson's diversity index across productive rearrangements. Not all clones reach the TCRdb copy of this immuneACCESS table, which keeps in-frame sequences only. Checked studies attribute under half of the gap to unresolved V genes and leave the rest unexplained. The DNA gave D and trimming, while V, J and clone size come from that table. This sample has more than 150,000 clones in its table, and 86% of those were observed once. Approximately 7% of the sample comes from the top ten.

CDR1 and CDR2 are drawn from the germline V gene (reference sequence): SEHNR, FQNEAQ. The CDR3 runs 17 residues from the cysteine to the phenylalanine. Just the 51-base CDR3 DNA is kept, in frame starting at base 1. The V end gives up 6 bases and the J end 0 bases, leaving 9 bases in the junction not matched to a gene. Each collaborating institution followed its own protocols to collect whole blood in K2EDTA tubes. For TCRbeta analysis, collaborators shipped samples as frozen whole blood, isolated PBMCs, or DNA extracted from either of those sample types. This sample was included in a study of blood T cell repertoires in COVID-19 (dated by TCRdb to 2018 to 2020). With regard to the full study: The collaborator samples originated in the United States, Italy and Spain and spanned the acute and convalescent phases of COVID-19. The material from the prospective study consisted of cDNA or gDNA derived from T cells, B-cell-depleted T cells, or PBMCs. Where HLA class I and class II types were available, the types were taken from metadata supplied by the sample provider, not from assay-based typing. Nearly every sample came with metadata listing a de-identified subject ID, COVID-19 status, age in years and sex. Subjects who had been exposed to COVID-19, were actively infected with it, or had recovered from it provided the deeply sampled blood TCRbeta repertoires that made up the dataset. The repertoires were released in a freely available public database meant as a resource for research on the immune response to SARS-CoV-2. Samples were obtained from the ongoing ImmuneRACE study (first 160 participants) and from over a thousand subjects provided by 6 global collaborators. What the authors observed across the whole study: The quantity of clinical and demographic metadata differed by source and by participant and was supplied without curation.

The chain employs TRBV7-9 and TRBJ1-3; the central 9 bases match TRBD1. This sequence originates from a man aged 45-60 years with active or convalescent COVID-19. Sequencing input: peripheral blood. The base sequence is TGTGCCAGCAGATCTCCGGGACAGGGCAGCTCTGGAAACACCATATATTTT. This codes for CASRSPGQGSSGNTIYF.